This TCR beta chain was retrieved from a study (dated by TCRdb to the mid-2010s). Trimming removed 4 bases from V and 5 bases from J; the gene matches leave 13 bases unexplained. From the germline V gene, CDR1 is SGHTA and CDR2 is FQGNSA. From its cysteine to its phenylalanine, the CDR3 spans 17 amino acids. The CDR3 DNA has 51 bases and is translated from base 1. This clonotype was seen only a few times. The specificity of this receptor is unknown. Base-call qualities are not available, and no considerably larger clone is one nucleotide away. Library creation used RT-PCR. The instrument was an Illumina MiSeq. The public reads were reprocessed in TCRdb via fastp at Q25 and MiXCR, keeping in-frame beta chains. Rows with one shared CDR3 protein collapse into an entry with the most common genes and DNA. The sample table shows about 700,000 distinct CDR3 sequences, and 11% to 15% are seen once. Roughly 3.6% of the sample lies in the top ten.

Recombination linked TRBV7-2 to TRBJ2-2, with 7 junctional bases fitting TRBD2. The TCR sequence derives from a female donor in good health, serving as a healthy control. Specimen: memory CD4+ T cells from blood. The DNA is as follows: TGTGCCAGCAGCTCTAACTTCCCAGGGAGGGGAACCGGGGAGCTGTTTTTT. Translated, this is CASSSNFPGRGTGELFF.